A single sample is the source of the 27 T cell receptor beta chains below, sequenced in a study of shared clonotypes between healthy human individuals. The table came from immunoSEQ multiplex PCR; TCRdb's copy has only in-frame clones and leaves some out. The sample has 700,000 to 950,000 clones; roughly 96% are singletons. Naive-designated CD8 cells lacked CD45RO, were positively enriched for CCR7, and omitted terminally differentiated effector memory CD45RA+ cells. The sample consisted of naive CD8+ T cells sorted from blood. The receptors originated from a young man in good health.

V and J are TRBV6-1 and TRBJ2-1; TRBD2 might be the D (6 bases). The CDR3 has 17 residues. Germline V gene sequence: CDR1 MNHNS, CDR2 SASEGT. V was shortened by 0 bases and J by 5 bases, with 17 bases between the two germline ends. The CDR3 bases are TGTGCCAGCAGTGAAGCGCAGGTGGGGGGTGAACACAATGAGCAGTTCTTC. Its translation: CASSEAQVGGEHNEQFF.

About this clone itself: Because it lacks the conserved phenylalanine or tryptophan at the end, this CDR3 is likely a read error. The DNA is left out, because the CDR3 cannot be placed on it with certainty; the CDR3 is given as TCRdb lists it. V and J are TRBV6-5 and TRBJ2-7; TRBD2 was called by the table and not checked on the DNA. The CDR3 sequence runs 10 residues, both termini included. Germline CDR1 MNHEY, CDR2 SVGAGI. CDR3 loop: CASYLPRGRI.

In nucleotides, the CDR3 is TGTGCCAGCAGCCCGGGACTAGCGAGCTACGAGCAGTACTTC. Protein product: CASSPGLASYEQYF. The rearrangement joins TRBV5-8 to TRBJ2-7; 10 positions match TRBD2. The junction had 4 bases not matched to a gene; V was cut back by 4 bases and J by 3 bases. Germline-derived CDR1 and CDR2 are SGHTS and YDEGEE. The CDR3 extends over 14 amino acids.

As for this clone: The same CDR3 also results from other DNA sequences found in this sample. The chain couples TRBV7-9 to TRBJ2-1; D gene uncertain. Germline CDR1 reads SEHNR; CDR2 reads FQNEAQ (reference sequence). The CDR3 runs to 12 residues. V gave up 5 bases and J gave up 4 bases, with 6 bases separating them. Here the CDR3 reads CASSLTYNEQFF. Written as DNA, the CDR3 is TGTGCCAGCAGCCTAACTTACAATGAGCAGTTCTTC.

The CDR3 sequence is CASRLWGPDTQYF. DNA for the CDR3: TGTGCCAGCAGATTGTGGGGGCCAGATACGCAGTATTTT. The J gene is TRBJ2-3, the V gene TRBV27, with D possibly matching TRBD1 (6 bases). Trimming cost V 6 bases and J 4 bases, with 11 bases left between them. Germline V lookup: CDR1 MNHEY, CDR2 SMNVEV (reference sequence). There are 13 residues in the CDR3.

The chain has TRBV4-1 and TRBJ2-7; D not certain. CDR1 MGHRA and CDR2 YSYEKL come from the germline V gene. The ends were cut back, 1 base at V and 3 bases at J, with 10 bases in the middle. This CDR3 is 14 amino acids long. The CDR3 protein is CASSQGSGHYEQYF. The CDR3 region has the DNA TGCGCCAGCAGCCAAGGGTCAGGCCACTACGAGCAGTACTTC.

This clone was recorded only once. The rearrangement joins TRBV5-1 to TRBJ1-1; 7 bases line up with TRBD1. The CDR3 totals 15 residues. Unmatched junction bases numbered 9, after V lost 2 bases and J lost 5 bases. From germline, CDR1 is SGHRS and CDR2 YFSETQ. CDR3 region: CASSFNDRVGTEAFF. Written as DNA, the CDR3 is TGCGCCAGCAGCTTCAATGACAGGGTAGGGACTGAAGCTTTCTTT.

The rearrangement links TRBV4-3 to TRBJ1-1; perhaps TRBD1 as D (6 bases). Germline CDR1 LGHNA, CDR2 YSLEER. V lost 4 bases to trimming and J lost 7 bases, with 13 bases between them. The CDR3 is 13 residues long. The CDR3 nucleotides are TGCGCCAGCAGCCGCAATGGACAGCTTGAAGCTTTCTTT. Its protein product is CASSRNGQLEAFF.

This chain links TRBV5-6 with TRBJ2-1; 7 bases fit TRBD2. CDR3 size: 18 residues. Germline CDR1 reads SGHDT; CDR2 reads YYEEEE. The trim removed 0 bases at V and 7 bases at J, leaving 16 bases unmatched. CDR3: CASSLAVFGASGSNEQFF. The CDR3, as DNA: TGTGCCAGCAGCTTGGCAGTCTTTGGTGCTAGCGGATCGAATGAGCAGTTCTTC.

V gene TRBV7-2 combines with J gene TRBJ2-5, with D tentatively TRBD1 or TRBD2 (5 bases each). This CDR3 spans 12 amino acids. Germline values: CDR1 SGHTA, CDR2 FQGNSA. V was clipped by 5 bases and J by 12 bases, with 16 bases between them. The CDR3 sequence: CASSVPRDAKYF. The CDR3 DNA reads as TGTGCCAGCAGCGTACCCCGGGACGCCAAGTACTTC. The complete variable domain, with remaining parts taken from reference TRBV7-2 and TRBJ2-5, reads GAGVSQSPSNKVTEKGKDVELRCDPISGHTALYWYRQSLGQGLEFLIYFQGNSAPDKSGLPSDRFSAERTGGSVSTLTIQRTQQEDSAVYLCASSVPRDAKYFGPGTRLLVL.

This chain links TRBV5-6 with TRBJ1-5; no clear D gene. Germline CDR1 SGHDT, CDR2 YYEEEE. Trimming took 4 bases from V and 2 from J, leaving 16 bases between them. The CDR3 is 16 amino acids. CDR3: CASSLSGLRGNQPQHF. The CDR3 DNA sequence: TGTGCCAGCAGCCTCTCGGGCCTCCGGGGCAATCAGCCCCAGCATTTT.

This chain uses TRBV7-9 with TRBJ2-3; TRBD1 matches at 9 bases. The CDR3 loop spans 14 amino acids. The V gene end was trimmed by 4 bases and the J gene end by 2 bases; junction bases not matched to a gene: 1. CDR1 and CDR2 from the germline V gene are SEHNR and FQNEAQ (reference sequence). The CDR3 is CASSWTGATDTQYF. CDR3 sequence (DNA): TGTGCCAGCAGCTGGACAGGGGCCACAGATACGCAGTATTTT.

The V call is TRBV14, the J call TRBJ2-7, with D hard to call. Germline values: CDR1 SGHDN, CDR2 FVKESK. V lost 4 bases, J lost 3 bases, and 7 bases lay in between. The CDR3 runs to 12 residues. The CDR3 protein is CASSPTYYEQYF. The CDR3 DNA sequence: TGTGCCAGCAGCCCAACATACTACGAGCAGTACTTC.

This clone was observed once. The chain links TRBV5-5 to TRBJ2-2; TRBD2 matches at 9 bases. CDR3 length: 15 amino acids. Germline lookup yields CDR1 SGHKS and CDR2 YYEKEE (reference sequence). J was trimmed by 7 bases and V by 0 bases; bases with no gene match: 4. The CDR3 DNA sequence: TGTGCCAGCAGCTTGGCCACTAGCGGGCACGGGGAGCTGTTTTTT. Protein product: CASSLATSGHGELFF.

The chain carries TRBV2 and TRBJ2-1; no reliable D call. The CDR3 covers 14 residues. Germline V gene data show CDR1 as SNHLY and CDR2 as FYNNEI. Trimming took 10 bases from V and 8 from J, leaving 21 bases between them. In DNA form, the CDR3 reads TGTGCCACCGAACCTGACTGGGGATCGGATGAGCAGTTCTTC. Its translation is CATEPDWGSDEQFF.

The CDR3 spells CASSRGLVKDTQYF. The CDR3 DNA sequence: TGTGCCAGCAGCCGTGGACTAGTTAAAGATACGCAGTATTTT. V gene TRBV11-3 combines with J gene TRBJ2-3; 7 bases align to TRBD2. The CDR3 extends over 14 amino acids. V trimming: 5 bases; J trimming: 5 bases; junction bases outside the gene matches: 7. Per germline, CDR1 SGHNT and CDR2 YENEEA.

The V gene is TRBV4-3, the J gene TRBJ2-1; no clear D. The CDR3 is 15 amino acids. V lost 0 bases and J 7 bases, leaving 13 bases between the germline ends. Germline-derived CDR1 and CDR2 are LGHNA and YSLEER. In DNA form, the CDR3 reads TGCGCCAGCAGCCAAGATCGCGGTGTAGGGAATGAGCAGTTCTTC. Protein product: CASSQDRGVGNEQFF.

The V and J genes are TRBV4-1 and TRBJ2-7, with D perhaps TRBD1 (5 bases). Deletions cut 0 bases from V and 4 bases from J, with 13 bases between. This CDR3 has 15 amino acids. The germline V gene encodes CDR1 MGHRA and CDR2 YSYEKL. In DNA, the CDR3 is TGCGCCAGCAGCCAAGATCTGGGCAGGGTGTACGAGCAGTACTTC. Its protein is CASSQDLGRVYEQYF.

The chain is built from TRBV7-9 and TRBJ2-3; TRBD1 matches at 8 bases. With 4 bases clipped from V and 2 bases from J, the junction kept 5 bases outside the gene matches. The CDR3 is 15 amino acids. Germline values: CDR1 SEHNR, CDR2 FQNEAQ (reference sequence). The DNA for the CDR3 is TGTGCCAGCAGCTCAAAACAGGGGGTCACAGATACGCAGTATTTT. This gives the protein CASSSKQGVTDTQYF.

The rearrangement links TRBV7-9 to TRBJ2-7; 11 bases are shared with TRBD1. This CDR3 contains 14 residues. From germline, CDR1 is SEHNR and CDR2 FQNEAQ (reference sequence). The junction had 7 bases not matched to a gene; V was cut back by 7 bases and J by 5 bases. CDR3 sequence reads: CASTGTGGRDEQYF. CDR3 DNA sequence: TGTGCCAGCACCGGGACAGGGGGGAGGGACGAGCAGTACTTC.

The genes are TRBV2 and TRBJ1-2; D gene unclear. This CDR3 contains 11 residues. Germline V gene data show CDR1 as SNHLY and CDR2 as FYNNEI. Trimming left V 8 bases short and J 2 bases short, with 6 bases between. CDR3 protein: CASHVNYGYTF. The DNA for the CDR3 is TGTGCCAGCCATGTAAACTATGGCTACACCTTC. Supplemented by reference TRBV2 and TRBJ1-2, the full variable domain reads EPEVTQTPSHQVTQMGQEVILRCVPISNHLYFYWYRQILGQKVEFLVSFYNNEISEKSEIFDDQFSVERPDGSNFTLKIRSTKLEDSAMYFCASHVNYGYTFGSGTRLTVV.

The J gene is TRBJ2-1, the V gene TRBV5-4; 9 bases are shared with TRBD1. The length of the CDR3 is 13 residues. The V and J ends lost 6 bases and 7 bases, in that order; junction bases with no gene match: 5. Germline CDR1 and CDR2: SGHNT and YYREEE (reference sequence). This chain's CDR3 is CASMTGGYNEQFF. CDR3 nucleotides: TGTGCCAGCATGACAGGGGGTTATAATGAGCAGTTCTTC.

A note on this clone: Within the sample, other DNA sequences also encode this same CDR3. The chain recombines TRBV27 with TRBJ2-7; tentatively, D is TRBD2 (6 bases). Germline V gene lookup returns CDR1 MNHEY and CDR2 SMNVEV (reference sequence). The CDR3 consists of 14 residues. V was cut by 3 bases and J by 0 bases, with 9 bases left in between. This chain's CDR3 is CASSLAGLSYEQYF. The CDR3 DNA sequence: TGTGCCAGCAGTTTGGCGGGACTCTCCTACGAGCAGTACTTC.

This clone was seen just once. The chain combines TRBV5-4 with TRBJ2-2, with 7 bases identical to TRBD2. The CDR3 runs 17 residues. CDR1 and CDR2 (germline): SGHNT, YYREEE (reference sequence). J lost 5 bases, V lost 0 bases, and 10 bases had no gene match. The CDR3: CASSLAWAGDGTGELFF. The CDR3, as DNA: TGTGCCAGCAGCTTGGCCTGGGCGGGAGACGGGACCGGGGAGCTGTTTTTT.

V and J are TRBV27 and TRBJ2-1; 13 bases fit TRBD2. With 5 bases clipped from V and 7 bases from J, the junction kept 5 bases outside the gene matches. Looked up from germline, CDR1 is MNHEY and CDR2 is SMNVEV (reference sequence). The CDR3 length is 15 residues. The CDR3 DNA sequence: TGTGCCAGCAGTCCATGGACTAGCGGGAGTAATGAGCAGTTCTTC. It is translated as CASSPWTSGSNEQFF.

The gene calls are TRBV6-5 and TRBJ2-7; a weak D match, TRBD1 (5 bases). Germline values: CDR1 MNHEY, CDR2 SVGAGI. V was pared by 0 bases and J by 1 base, with 10 bases between. This CDR3 has 15 amino acids. The CDR3 loop reads CASSYSPTESYEQYF. The CDR3 nucleotides are TGTGCCAGCAGTTACTCCCCGACAGAGTCCTACGAGCAGTACTTC.

This chain connects TRBV9 to TRBJ2-2, with 7 bases identical to TRBD2. J lost 6 bases, V lost 4 bases, and 12 bases had no gene match. Germline lookup yields CDR1 SGDLS and CDR2 YYNGEE. This CDR3 has 16 residues. In nucleotides, the CDR3 is TGTGCCAGCAGCTCTTGGACTAGTTATAGCCCCGGGGAGCTGTTTTTT. It encodes CASSSWTSYSPGELFF.